Listed below are T cell receptor beta chains from one sample, sequenced in a study of graft-versus-host responses after intestinal transplantation. Profiling relied on immunoSEQ multiplex PCR, and the TCRdb table lists in-frame clones only, not all of them. The table lists over 100,000 clones, approximately 92% of them singletons, with about 0.11% in the top ten. These TCRs are of unknown antigen specificity. The sample here was unstimulated CD4+ T cells sorted from spleen or lymph node cells, taken before intestinal transplant. The origin of the receptors is a human donor who received an intestinal transplant. The CDR3 runs from the conserved cysteine through the conserved F or W. D genes are given only for firm matches. Where a row states a size, it is once, few, many or the class of an expanded clone; other rows omit it.

abundance,j_gene,v_gene,d_gene,CDR3nt,CDR3aa
NA,TRBJ1-2,TRBV6-1,NA,TGTGCCAGCAGGACAACCAACTATGGCTACACCTTC,CASRTTNYGYTF
once,TRBJ2-3,TRBV5-1,NA,TGCGCCAGCAGCCCTTCTGGCGGTAGCACAGATACGCAGTATTTT,CASSPSGGSTDTQYF
NA,TRBJ2-7,TRBV10-2,TRBD2,TGCGCCAGCAGTGAGGCAACAAGCGGGAGGAGCGAGCAGTACTTC,CASSEATSGRSEQYF
NA,TRBJ2-4,TRBV27,NA,TGTGCCAGCAGTTTCGCGGGGGCCGAGGGCAAAAACATTCAGTACTTC,CASSFAGAEGKNIQYF
once,TRBJ2-3,TRBV2,TRBD2,TGTGCCAGCAACCACCGGGACTATGTTAGCACAGATACGCAGTATTTT,CASNHRDYVSTDTQYF
NA,TRBJ2-7,TRBV6-7,NA,TGTGCCAGCAGTTTTCTGGGGTTACAATCCTACGAGCAGTACTTC,CASSFLGLQSYEQYF
NA,TRBJ2-7,TRBV6-5,TRBD2,TGTGCCAGCAGTGTCACGCGGGAGATTCGGAACGAGCAGTACTTC,CASSVTREIRNEQYF
NA,TRBJ2-7,TRBV5-6,NA,TGTGCCAGCAGCTTGGTGGCTAGATCAGTGCAGTACTTC,CASSLVARSVQYF
NA,TRBJ2-5,TRBV30,NA,TGTGCCTGGAGTGTACGGGAGACCCAGTACTTC,CAWSVRETQYF
NA,TRBJ2-2,TRBV15,NA,TGTGCCACCAGCAGAGATCTGGGGGAGCTGTTTTTT,CATSRDLGELFF
NA,TRBJ2-1,TRBV29-1,TRBD2,TGCAGCGTTTCCGGACTAGCGGGATACAATGAGCAGTTCTTC,CSVSGLAGYNEQFF
NA,TRBJ1-5,TRBV6-6,NA,TGTGCCAGCAGTTACTCGGGTGGCACCAATCAGCCCCAGCATTTT,CASSYSGGTNQPQHF
once,TRBJ1-1,TRBV7-3,NA,TGTGCCAGCAGCCCGACCCGCGATACGAACACTGAAGCTTTCTTT,CASSPTRDTNTEAFF
NA,TRBJ2-5,TRBV5-1,NA,TGCGCCAGCAGCTTGTTGGCGGACGGCCAAGAGACCCAGTACTTC,CASSLLADGQETQYF
once,TRBJ2-3,TRBV5-8,TRBD2,TGTGCCAGCAGCTTGTCAATAAGCGGGAGGGCCGTTACGCAGTATTTT,CASSLSISGRAVTQYF
NA,TRBJ2-6,TRBV18,NA,TGTGCCAGCTCACCCTTGGACAGTTCAAGCTCTGGGGCCAACGTCCTGACTTTC,CASSPLDSSSSGANVLTF
NA,TRBJ2-5,TRBV6-5,TRBD1,TGTGCCAGCAGTCCGGACAGGGGAAGAGAGACCCAGTACTTC,CASSPDRGRETQYF
NA,TRBJ1-5,TRBV6-5,NA,TGTGCCAGCAAGACTAGGGATCAGCCCCAGCATTTT,CASKTRDQPQHF
NA,TRBJ2-6,TRBV4-2,NA,TGTGCCAGCAGCCAATCTGCGGGGTCTGGGGCCAACGTCCTGACTTTC,CASSQSAGSGANVLTF
NA,TRBJ1-5,TRBV6-1,NA,TGTGCCAGCAGTGACGCCGGGAATCAGCCCCAGCATTTT,CASSDAGNQPQHF